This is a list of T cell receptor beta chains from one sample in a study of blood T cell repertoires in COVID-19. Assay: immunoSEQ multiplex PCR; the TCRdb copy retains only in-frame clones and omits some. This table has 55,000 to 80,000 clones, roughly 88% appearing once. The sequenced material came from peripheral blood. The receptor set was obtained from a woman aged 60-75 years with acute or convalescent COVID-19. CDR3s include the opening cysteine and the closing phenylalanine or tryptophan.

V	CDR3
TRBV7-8	CASSIRTVQETQYF
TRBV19	CATDSGGGNLIQYF
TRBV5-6	CASSPRWGDSPLHF
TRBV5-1	CASRDRGTGELFF
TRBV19	CASSIANEGNSPLHF
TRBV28	CASRPTGDQPQHF
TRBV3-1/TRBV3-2	CASSQNRASRQGGFPNTGELFF
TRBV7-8	CASSLTTGAANEKLFF
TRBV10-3	CAISEEGGTGGGYGYTF
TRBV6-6	CASSSQGDTEAFF
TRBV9	CASSAAGTGRATIYF
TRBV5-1	CASSWGARQGNVGGYTF
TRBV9	CASSGAARGAGELFF
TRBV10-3	CAISDTGTGGGLNTGELFF
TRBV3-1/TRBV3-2	CASSDALGGTDTQYF
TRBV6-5	CASSYSKTGGISEAFF
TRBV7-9	CASSFSEKLFF
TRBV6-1	CASSEGQGLVQYF
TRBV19	CASSSTGSPYNEQFF
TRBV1	CTSSQDRPEVSYNSPLHF
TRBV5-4	CASSLQGSNIQYF
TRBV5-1	CASSQGGGNTEAFF
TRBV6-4	CASRAGQSYNSPLHF
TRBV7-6	CASSLATGRDNSPLHF
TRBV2	CASSEEGDYHPFF
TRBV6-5	CAAKAPGVGSPLHF
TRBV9	CASRGQGTGVGYTF
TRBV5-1	CASSLADSNNSPLHF
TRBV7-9	CASSLGQGYGYTF
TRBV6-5	CASSSTLSGATGELFF
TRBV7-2	CASSSSGRQNEQFF
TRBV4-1	CASSQTFPGGYTEAFF
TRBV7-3	CASSRFGLAGGNEQFF
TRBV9	CASSVEQGGNSPLHF
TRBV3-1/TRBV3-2	CASSQTLAGAGGYTF
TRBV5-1	CASSLAAGQQETQYF
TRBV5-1	CASSLFRDRGQETQYF
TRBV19	CASSIEAADSPLHF
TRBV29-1	CSVSKDWIQETQYF
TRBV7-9	CASSSDRSNQPQHF
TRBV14	CASSQVGQGYNEQFF
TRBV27	CASSFLTTGAVTGELFF
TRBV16	CASSPNLGQNVVTEAFF
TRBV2	CASSDSGSAGETQYF
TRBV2	CASSERLGGGDQPQHF
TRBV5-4	CASSLAGGGTETQYF
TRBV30	CAWSVSRDSSRNTIYF
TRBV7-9	CASSFLDNYGYTF
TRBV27	CASSKTEYSNQPQHF
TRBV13	CASSYSGAEQFF
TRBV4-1	CASRTRGNEQFF
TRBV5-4	CASSLFATNTEAFF
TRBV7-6	CASSLFENQPQHF
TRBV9	CASSVAPGQGGTDTQYF
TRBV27	CASRSLNTEAFF
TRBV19	CASSMLGGQLAGAFF
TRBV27	CASSLGGQGSSGANVLTF
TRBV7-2	CASSLWATNTEAFF
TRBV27	CASSPLTGNTEAFF
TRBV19	CASSRHGTGTNQPQHF